Each of the 7 T cell receptor beta chains below was sequenced from the same sample in a study of T cells in Graves' hyperthyroidism and ophthalmopathy. What was amplified from RNA transcripts were TCR beta CDR3 regions. Researchers ran a first-round RT-PCR on the TCR CDR3 using the HTBI primer set. From the multiplex PCR reads, TCRdb called clonotypes with MiXCR, one entry per CDR3 protein. Among some 150,000 distinct CDR3 sequences, roughly 23% were seen once, and the ten largest hold around two thirds. The sample consisted of blood. Source of these receptors: a woman in her forties or fifties with Graves' hyperthyroidism that later progressed to Graves' ophthalmopathy.

This clonotype was recorded many times. The chain carries TRBV6-2 or TRBV6-3 and TRBJ2-7; 10 bases align to TRBD2. Germline V gene data show CDR1 as MNHEY and CDR2 as SVGEGT. V was clipped by 6 bases and J by 7 bases; unmatched bases: 9. The CDR3 loop spans 14 amino acids. CDR3 nucleotide sequence: TGTGCCAGCAGCTCCCCACGAGCGGGAGGGGAGCAGTACTTC. It codes for CASSSPRAGGEQYF.

This clonotype was picked up a small number of times. The genes are TRBV2 and TRBJ2-7; TRBD2 aligns across 8 bases. Losses at the gene ends were 4 bases for V and 0 bases for J; bases not matched to a gene: 5. This CDR3 is built from 15 residues. Germline V gene sequence: CDR1 SNHLY, CDR2 FYNNEI. The CDR3 protein is CASSVGGGDSYEQYF. The CDR3 DNA follows: TGTGCCAGCAGTGTCGGGGGGGGAGACTCCTACGAGCAGTACTTC.

This clonotype has a handful of counts. The chain has TRBV29-1 and TRBJ2-1; 9 bases agree with TRBD2. This CDR3 comprises 19 residues. The germline V gene has CDR1 SQVTM and CDR2 ANQGSEA. The V segment lost 4 bases and the J segment 0 bases; nucleotides outside the gene matches: 16. CDR3 bases: TGCAGCGTTGCGAAGGGGGGGTTAGCGGGAGTTAGCTCCTACAATGAGCAGTTCTTC. Translation gives CSVAKGGLAGVSSYNEQFF.

This clonotype has a count of ten or more. The chain joins TRBV18 to TRBJ1-2; D gene uncertain. Germline V gives CDR1 KGHSH, CDR2 LQKENI. V lost 2 bases and J lost 2, with 6 bases in between. This CDR3 region has 13 residues. In DNA, the CDR3 is TGTGCCAGCTCACCAGACAAGAACTATGGCTACACCTTC. It codes for CASSPDKNYGYTF.

There are a few counts of this clonotype. J is TRBJ2-3 and V is TRBV27, with D uncertain. This CDR3 contains 13 residues. V lost 6 bases to trimming and J lost 4 bases, with 11 bases between them. The germline CDR1 and CDR2 sequences are MNHEY and SMNVEV (reference sequence). The CDR3 DNA sequence: TGTGCCAGCAGGGACCTTTCAGCAGATACGCAGTATTTT. Amino acid sequence: CASRDLSADTQYF.

The J gene is TRBJ2-1, the V gene TRBV5-5; no reliable D call. This CDR3 has 12 amino acids. The germline V gene has CDR1 SGHKS and CDR2 YYEKEE (reference sequence). Trimming left V 0 bases short and J 15 bases short, with 13 bases between. Here the CDR3 reads CASSLEVPPSFF. The CDR3 DNA follows: TGTGCCAGCAGCTTGGAGGTTCCCCCTTCGTTCTTC.

This chain uses TRBV7-2 with TRBJ1-6; D remains unclear. The germline gives CDR1 SGHTA, CDR2 FQGNSA. V dropped 5 bases and J dropped 8 bases, with 10 bases sitting between them. The CDR3 extends over 13 amino acids. CDR3 coding DNA: TGTGCCAGCAGCCTGGTTTGGGATTCACCCCTCCACTTT. Protein product: CASSLVWDSPLHF.